This TCR beta chain was identified in a study of blood T cell repertoires in COVID-19. Overall study context: Collection of acute and convalescent COVID-19 samples took place in the United States, Italy and Spain. Sources were T cells, B-cell-depleted T cells, or PBMCs; the material itself was cDNA or gDNA.

Original processing notes: Nucleated cell number was recorded as an estimate derived from reference gene primer amplification. Assay: immunoSEQ multiplex PCR; the TCRdb copy retains only in-frame clones and omits some. For V, J and clone size, that table is used; D and trimming come from the DNA. Here the sample spans some 200,000 clones, roughly four fifths being singletons. Germline V gene data show CDR1 as GTSNPN and CDR2 as SVGIG (reference sequence). The CDR3 loop spans 13 amino acids. Sequences were obtained from peripheral blood. This sequence was found in a woman aged 40 to 50 with acute or convalescent COVID-19. V usage is TRBV30 and J usage is TRBJ2-7; tentative D call: TRBD1 (6 bases). The CDR3 loop is CSGETGFSYEQYF. In DNA, the CDR3 is TGTTCCGGAGAAACAGGGTTTTCCTACGAGCAGTACTTC.